This entry describes one T cell receptor beta chain. The entry originates in a study of blood T cell repertoires in COVID-19. Clones were read by immunoSEQ multiplex PCR, and TCRdb kept only the in-frame ones, dropping some. The repertoire includes a few hundred thousand clones, about 88% of them detected once, and 3% sits in the top ten. Participant-reported clinical history was the basis for cohort assignment. Recovered status in Cohort 3 required two negative PCRs, clearance, or symptom resolution. This sequence originates from a woman younger than 45 who had recovered from COVID-19. The sequencing input was PBMCs or T cells enriched from blood (not recorded which).

CDR3 loop: CASSIEEGPDTQYF. The CDR3, as DNA: TGTGCCAGTAGTATAGAGGAGGGTCCAGATACGCAGTATTTT. The V call is TRBV19, the J call TRBJ2-3, with D perhaps matching TRBD2 (6 bases). CDR1 is LNHDA, CDR2 SQIVND, per germline (reference sequence). The V end lost 0 bases, the J end lost 4 bases, and 8 bases lay between the germline ends. The CDR3 has 14 residues. The variable domain in full, completed from reference TRBV19 and TRBJ2-3, reads DGGITQSPKYLFRKEGQNVTLSCEQNLNHDAMYWYRQDPGQGLRLIYYSQIVNDFQKGDIAEGYSVSREKKESFPLTVTSAQKNPTAFYLCASSIEEGPDTQYFGPGTRLTVL.